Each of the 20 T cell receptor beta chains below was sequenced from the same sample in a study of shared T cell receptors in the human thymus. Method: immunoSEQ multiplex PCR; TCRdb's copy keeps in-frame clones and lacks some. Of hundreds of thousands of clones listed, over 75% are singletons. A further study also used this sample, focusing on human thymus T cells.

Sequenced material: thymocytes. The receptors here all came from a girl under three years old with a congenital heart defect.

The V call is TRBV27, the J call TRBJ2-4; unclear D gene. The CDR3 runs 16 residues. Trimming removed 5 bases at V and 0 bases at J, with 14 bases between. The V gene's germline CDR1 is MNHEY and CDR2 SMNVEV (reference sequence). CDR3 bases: TGTGCCAGCAGTCCACACGGAGATTTAGCCAAAAACATTCAGTACTTC. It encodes CASSPHGDLAKNIQYF.

CDR3: CASSLTSGGYNEQFF. CDR3 coding DNA: TGTGCCAGCAGCCTCACTAGCGGGGGCTACAATGAGCAGTTCTTC. The genes are TRBV5-6 and TRBJ2-1; 11 bases map to TRBD2. The CDR3 runs to 15 residues. V was pared by 4 bases and J by 3 bases, with 3 bases of the junction left unmatched. Germline lookup yields CDR1 SGHDT and CDR2 YYEEEE.

The CDR3 bases are TGTGCCAGCTCAGGCGGATTTAAGTTAGGCTACACCTTC. It is translated as CASSGGFKLGYTF. The chain couples TRBV18 to TRBJ1-2; no clear D gene. The V end was cut by 5 bases, the J end by 8 bases, with 15 bases between. CDR3 length equals 13 residues. Per germline, CDR1 KGHSH and CDR2 LQKENI.

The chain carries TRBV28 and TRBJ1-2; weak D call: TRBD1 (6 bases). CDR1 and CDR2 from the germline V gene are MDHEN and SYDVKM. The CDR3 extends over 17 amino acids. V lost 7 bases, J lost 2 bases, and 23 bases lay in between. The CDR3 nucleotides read TGTGCCAGCACCCTAGGGACACGCTTAGAGGGGAACTATGGCTACACCTTC. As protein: CASTLGTRLEGNYGYTF.

The CDR3 here is CASSSLLLAGGRETQYF. The CDR3 bases are TGTGCCAGCAGCTCACTCCTTCTAGCGGGGGGTAGGGAGACCCAGTACTTC. V and J are TRBV7-8 and TRBJ2-5; 11 bases match TRBD2. In germline, CDR1 is SGHVS, CDR2 FQNEAQ. CDR3 length equals 17 residues. The J segment lost 5 bases and the V segment lost 4 bases, leaving 12 bases of the junction unmatched.

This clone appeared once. CDR3 sequence reads: CASSTRDRAYNEQFF. For the CDR3, the DNA is TGTGCCAGCAGCACCCGGGACAGGGCCTACAATGAGCAGTTCTTC. This chain links TRBV11-2 with TRBJ2-1; 9 bases are a match to TRBD1. The CDR3 is made up of 15 amino acids. V was pared by 5 bases and J by 2 bases, with 4 bases of the junction left unmatched. Germline CDR1 SGHAT, CDR2 FQNNGV.

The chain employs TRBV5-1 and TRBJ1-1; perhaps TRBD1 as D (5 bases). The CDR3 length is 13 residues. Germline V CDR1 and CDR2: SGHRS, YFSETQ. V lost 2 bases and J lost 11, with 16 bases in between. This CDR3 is CASSLAHRGEAFF. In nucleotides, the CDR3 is TGCGCCAGCAGCTTAGCTCATCGGGGGGAGGCTTTCTTT.

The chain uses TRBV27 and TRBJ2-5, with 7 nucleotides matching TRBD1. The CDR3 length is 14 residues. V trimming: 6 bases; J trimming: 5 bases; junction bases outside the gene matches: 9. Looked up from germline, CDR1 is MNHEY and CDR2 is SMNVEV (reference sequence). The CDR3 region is CASRTTGAWETQYF. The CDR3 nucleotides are TGTGCCAGCAGAACAACAGGGGCCTGGGAGACCCAGTACTTC.

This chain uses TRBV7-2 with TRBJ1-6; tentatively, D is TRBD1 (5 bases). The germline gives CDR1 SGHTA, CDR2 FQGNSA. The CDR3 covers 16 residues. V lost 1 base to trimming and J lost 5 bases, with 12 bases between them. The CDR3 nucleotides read TGTGCCAGCAGCTTAGACGCGGGGGTGGATAATTCACCCCTCCACTTT. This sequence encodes CASSLDAGVDNSPLHF. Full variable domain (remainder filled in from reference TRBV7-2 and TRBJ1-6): GAGVSQSPSNKVTEKGKDVELRCDPISGHTALYWYRQSLGQGLEFLIYFQGNSAPDKSGLPSDRFSAERTGGSVSTLTIQRTQQEDSAVYLCASSLDAGVDNSPLHFGNGTRLTVT.

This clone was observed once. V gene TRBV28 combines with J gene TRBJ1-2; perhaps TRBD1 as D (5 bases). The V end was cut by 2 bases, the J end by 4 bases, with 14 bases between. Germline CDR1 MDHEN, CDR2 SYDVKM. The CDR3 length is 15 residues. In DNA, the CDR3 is TGTGCCAGCAGTTTAACAGGTCCTCGGCGCTATGGCTACACCTTC. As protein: CASSLTGPRRYGYTF.

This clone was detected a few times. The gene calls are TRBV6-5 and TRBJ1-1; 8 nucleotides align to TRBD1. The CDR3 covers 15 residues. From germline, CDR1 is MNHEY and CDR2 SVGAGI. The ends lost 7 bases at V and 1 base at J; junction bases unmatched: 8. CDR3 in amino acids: CASKPDRARNTEAFF. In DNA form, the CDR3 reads TGTGCCAGCAAACCGGACAGGGCTAGGAACACTGAAGCTTTCTTT.

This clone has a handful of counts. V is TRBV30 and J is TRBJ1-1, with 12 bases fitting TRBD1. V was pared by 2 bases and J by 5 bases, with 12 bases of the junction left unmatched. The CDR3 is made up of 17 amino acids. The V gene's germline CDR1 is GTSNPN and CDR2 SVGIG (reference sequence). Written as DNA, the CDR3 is TGTGCCTGGAGTTCCCCGGGACAGGGGGCGAGGGGGACTGAAGCTTTCTTT. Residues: CAWSSPGQGARGTEAFF.

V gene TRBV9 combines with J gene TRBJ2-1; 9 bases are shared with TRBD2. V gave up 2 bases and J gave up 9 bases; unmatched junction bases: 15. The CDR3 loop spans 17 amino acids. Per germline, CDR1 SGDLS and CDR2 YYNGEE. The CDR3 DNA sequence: TGTGCCAGCAGCGTTGGCGGGGGGGTTCTAAGGGGAGGTGAGCAGTTCTTC. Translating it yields CASSVGGGVLRGGEQFF.

The DNA of the CDR3 is TGTGCCAGCAGACGGGACTCACAAGAGACCCAGTACTTC. It specifies CASRRDSQETQYF. The chain has TRBV6-5 and TRBJ2-5, with a weak D call TRBD2 (6 bases). Per germline, CDR1 MNHEY and CDR2 SVGAGI. This CDR3 has 13 residues. Trimming shortened V by 6 bases and J by 2 bases, and 10 bases separated the two germline ends.

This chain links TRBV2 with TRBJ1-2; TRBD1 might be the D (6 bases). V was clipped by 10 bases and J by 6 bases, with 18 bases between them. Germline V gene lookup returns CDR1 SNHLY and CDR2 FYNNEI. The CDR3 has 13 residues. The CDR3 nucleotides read TGTGCCACCCTACCCGGACAGCTTCATGGCTACACCTTC. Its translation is CATLPGQLHGYTF. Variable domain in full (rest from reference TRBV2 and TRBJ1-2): EPEVTQTPSHQVTQMGQEVILRCVPISNHLYFYWYRQILGQKVEFLVSFYNNEISEKSEIFDDQFSVERPDGSNFTLKIRSTKLEDSAMYFCATLPGQLHGYTFGSGTRLTVV.

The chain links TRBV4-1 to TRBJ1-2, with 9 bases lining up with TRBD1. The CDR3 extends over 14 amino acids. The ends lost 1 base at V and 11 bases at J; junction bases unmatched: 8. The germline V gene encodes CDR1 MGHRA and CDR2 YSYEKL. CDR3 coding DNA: TGCGCCAGCAGCCAAGGATCTTGGGACAGGGATTACACCTTC. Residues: CASSQGSWDRDYTF.

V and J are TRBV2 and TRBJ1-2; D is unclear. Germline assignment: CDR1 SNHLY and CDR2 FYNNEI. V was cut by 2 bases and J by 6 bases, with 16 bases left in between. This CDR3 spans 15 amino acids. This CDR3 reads CASSELRGNVDGYTF. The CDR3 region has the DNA TGTGCCAGCAGTGAACTTAGAGGGAATGTTGATGGCTACACCTTC.

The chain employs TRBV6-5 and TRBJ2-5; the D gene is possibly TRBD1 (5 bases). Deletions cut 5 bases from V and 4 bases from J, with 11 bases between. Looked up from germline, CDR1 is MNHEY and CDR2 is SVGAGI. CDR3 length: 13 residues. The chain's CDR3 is CASSPRRGETQYF. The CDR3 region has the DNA TGTGCCAGCAGTCCCAGAAGGGGAGAGACCCAGTACTTC.

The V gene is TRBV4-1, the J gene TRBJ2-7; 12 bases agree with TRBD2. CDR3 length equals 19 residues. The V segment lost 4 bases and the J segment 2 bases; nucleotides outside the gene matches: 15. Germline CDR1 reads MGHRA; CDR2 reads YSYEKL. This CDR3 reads CASSLRELAGGTWTYEQYF. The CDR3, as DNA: TGCGCCAGCAGCCTAAGGGAACTAGCGGGGGGCACGTGGACCTACGAGCAGTACTTC.

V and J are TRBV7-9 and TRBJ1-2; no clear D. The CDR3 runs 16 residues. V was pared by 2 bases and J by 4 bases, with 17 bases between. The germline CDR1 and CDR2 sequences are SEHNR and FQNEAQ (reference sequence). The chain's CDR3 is CASSLTRKTVGYGYTF. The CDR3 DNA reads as TGTGCCAGCAGCTTAACCCGAAAGACTGTTGGCTATGGCTACACCTTC.